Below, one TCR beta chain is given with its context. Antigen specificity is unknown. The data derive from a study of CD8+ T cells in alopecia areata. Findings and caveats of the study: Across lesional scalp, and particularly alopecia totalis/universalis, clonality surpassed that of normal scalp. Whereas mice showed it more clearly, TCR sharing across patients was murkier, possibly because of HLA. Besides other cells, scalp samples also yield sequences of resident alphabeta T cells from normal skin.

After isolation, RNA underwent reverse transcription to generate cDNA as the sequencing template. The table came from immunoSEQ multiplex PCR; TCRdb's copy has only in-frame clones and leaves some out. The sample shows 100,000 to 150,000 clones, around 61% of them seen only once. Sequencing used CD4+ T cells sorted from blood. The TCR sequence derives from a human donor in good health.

This chain's CDR3 is CASSLIQDRAYEQYF. The DNA for the CDR3 is TGTGCCAGCAGCTTGATCCAGGACAGAGCCTACGAGCAGTACTTC. This chain connects TRBV7-2 to TRBJ2-7; D might be TRBD1 (6 bases). The CDR3 runs to 15 residues. Trimming took 3 bases from V and 2 from J, leaving 14 bases between them. CDR1 is SGHTA, CDR2 FQGNSA, per germline.